This T cell receptor (beta chain) was documented in a study of early T cells in non-severe SARS-CoV-2 infection. Ten or more counts support this clonotype. Each CDR3 protein is one row after TCRdb ran MiXCR on the 5' RACE reads. Here the sample spans roughly 110,000 distinct CDR3 sequences, around 10% being singletons. Sequenced material: whole blood. The origin of this receptor is an adult who was a healthcare worker with PCR-confirmed SARS-CoV-2 infection or an uninfected control (not recorded which).

The CDR3 loop is CASSPQDRVNINEQYF. The CDR3 coding sequence is TGTGCCAGCAGCCCTCAAGACAGGGTTAATATCAACGAGCAGTACTTC. J is TRBJ2-7 and V is TRBV7-9; 7 bases are shared with TRBD1. This CDR3 spans 16 amino acids. The germline V gene has CDR1 SEHNR and CDR2 FQNEAQ (reference sequence). J gave up 5 bases and V 5 bases, and 15 bases lay outside the gene matches.